Below, 21 T cell receptor beta chains from the same sample are listed, as sequenced in a study of beta chain features in type 1 diabetes. Study-wide results and limits: Type 1 diabetes patients had TCRB CDR3s that were shorter (moderately but significantly so) in all four CD4+ subsets.

The authors reverse transcribed all of the isolated RNA, so sequencing captured expressed TCRB transcripts. The protocol was immunoSEQ multiplex PCR, while the TCRdb copy is restricted to in-frame clones and leaves out a portion. Of over 600,000 clones in the sample, over 10% were seen once. Which antigens these TCRs recognize remains unknown. The sample comprised naive CD4+ T cells from blood. The receptors come from a man between 25 and 39 years old with type 1 diabetes.

This clone was detected a few times. The chain couples TRBV16 to TRBJ1-2, with D unclear. This CDR3 spans 12 amino acids. Per germline, CDR1 KGHSY and CDR2 FQNENV. V lost 3 bases and J lost 3, with 5 bases in between. CDR3 residues: CASSQGDYGYTF. As DNA, the CDR3 is TGTGCCAGCAGCCAGGGTGACTATGGCTACACCTTC.

The gene calls are TRBV7-2 and TRBJ2-7; possible D gene TRBD1, 6 bases. The CDR3 is 15 amino acids. Germline CDR1 is SGHTA and CDR2 is FQGNSA. The V and J ends lost 3 bases and 3 bases respectively, with 15 bases between them. CDR3 bases: TGTGCCAGCAGCTTTCTCGGGACATTATACTACGAGCAGTACTTC. Encoded protein: CASSFLGTLYYEQYF.

This chain joins TRBV4-3 and TRBJ2-3, with D possibly TRBD1 on 5 matching bases. Looked up from germline, CDR1 is LGHNA and CDR2 is YSLEER. The CDR3 loop spans 14 amino acids. V lost 1 base, J lost 1 base, and 6 bases lay in between. This CDR3 reads CASSQVTGTDTQYF. The CDR3 nucleotides are TGCGCCAGCAGCCAAGTGACAGGCACAGATACGCAGTATTTT.

The chain recombines TRBV19 with TRBJ2-7; maybe TRBD2 (5 bases). The germline V and J ends were trimmed by 6 bases and 2 bases, with 14 bases remaining between them. Germline CDR1 and CDR2: LNHDA and SQIVND (reference sequence). The CDR3 spans 14 residues. This CDR3 reads CASRDGLGPYEQYF. Here the CDR3 DNA reads TGTGCCAGTAGGGATGGACTGGGCCCCTACGAGCAGTACTTC.

This clone was seen more than once but under ten times. This chain links TRBV4-2 with TRBJ2-1; D possibly matches TRBD1 or TRBD2 (5 bases each). V lost 1 base and J 4 bases, leaving 11 bases between the germline ends. The length of the CDR3 is 15 residues. Germline CDR1 is LGHNA and CDR2 is YNFKEQ. CDR3 residues: CASSQVGGLYNEQFF. CDR3 DNA: TGTGCCAGCAGCCAAGTTGGGGGATTGTACAATGAGCAGTTCTTC.

The chain combines TRBV10-3 with TRBJ1-5; maybe TRBD1 (6 bases). Germline CDR1 and CDR2: ENHRY and SYGVKD. This CDR3 is 15 amino acids long. The V end was cut by 0 bases, the J end by 7 bases, with 13 bases between. DNA for the CDR3: TGTGCCATCAGTGAGTCGGGGGGCGGCAGGCAGCCCCAGCATTTT. Residues: CAISESGGGRQPQHF.

This clone appeared a few times. The chain couples TRBV18 to TRBJ2-7, with 8 bases lining up with TRBD1. The V segment lost 3 bases and the J segment 3 bases; nucleotides outside the gene matches: 4. Germline-derived CDR1 and CDR2 are KGHSH and LQKENI. The CDR3 is 14 amino acids. DNA for the CDR3: TGTGCCAGCTCACCGCCGGGACAGGACTACGAGCAGTACTTC. This gives the protein CASSPPGQDYEQYF.

This clone was seen only a few times. The chain carries TRBV7-9 and TRBJ1-2, with D perhaps matching TRBD1 (5 bases). Germline V gene lookup returns CDR1 SEHNR and CDR2 FQNEAQ (reference sequence). The CDR3 runs to 14 residues. The V and J ends lost 7 bases and 2 bases respectively, with 14 bases between them. CDR3: CASTPGRGNYGYTF. In nucleotides, the CDR3 is TGTGCCAGCACCCCGGGTCGGGGGAACTATGGCTACACCTTC.

The V gene is TRBV19, the J gene TRBJ2-7, with D possibly TRBD2 on 6 matching bases. Trimming shortened V by 3 bases and J by 3 bases, and 9 bases separated the two germline ends. The length of the CDR3 is 13 residues. Germline CDR1 reads LNHDA; CDR2 reads SQIVND (reference sequence). CDR3 loop: CASSMKGGYEQYF. The CDR3 region has the DNA TGTGCCAGTAGTATGAAGGGAGGCTACGAGCAGTACTTC.

J is TRBJ2-7 and V is TRBV5-6, with TRBD1 identical over 8 bases. V lost 2 bases to trimming and J lost 6 bases; unmatched junction nucleotides: 4. There are 13 residues in the CDR3. Germline V gives CDR1 SGHDT, CDR2 YYEEEE. DNA for the CDR3: TGTGCCAGCAGCTTCAGCAGGGGGCGCGAGCAGTACTTC. Protein sequence: CASSFSRGREQYF.

The chain's CDR3 is CASSLQGAGYEQYF. The CDR3 DNA reads as TGCGCCAGCAGCTTACAGGGGGCCGGCTACGAGCAGTACTTC. The genes are TRBV5-1 and TRBJ2-7; 9 bases are shared with TRBD1. Germline CDR1 is SGHRS and CDR2 is YFSETQ. The CDR3 length is 14 residues. V gave up 2 bases and J gave up 3 bases; unmatched junction bases: 3.

In this sample, this clone turned up a few times. The chain recombines TRBV30 with TRBJ2-2, with TRBD1 as a possible D gene (6 bases). With 1 base removed from V and 5 bases from J, the gap between germline ends came to 8 bases. Germline V gene sequence: CDR1 GTSNPN, CDR2 SVGIG (reference sequence). The CDR3 is 13 amino acids. The CDR3 DNA is TGTGCCTGGAGTGATGACAGGACCGGGGAGCTGTTTTTT. This sequence encodes CAWSDDRTGELFF.

V usage is TRBV6-5 and J usage is TRBJ2-7; 7 bases fit TRBD1. This CDR3 comprises 14 residues. J was trimmed by 2 bases and V by 4 bases; bases with no gene match: 5. Per germline, CDR1 MNHEY and CDR2 SVGAGI. CDR3 bases: TGTGCCAGCAGTTCCGGACAGGCTCCCTACGAGCAGTACTTC. Amino acid sequence: CASSSGQAPYEQYF.

This chain connects TRBV10-3 to TRBJ1-5; 8 nucleotides match TRBD1. Trimming took 10 bases from V and 0 from J; bases not matched to a gene: 14. The V gene's germline CDR1 is ENHRY and CDR2 SYGVKD. The CDR3 length is 17 residues. The CDR3 sequence: CATADRASGGSNQPQHF. DNA of the CDR3: TGTGCCACCGCGGACAGGGCCTCAGGAGGTAGCAATCAGCCCCAGCATTTT.

The rearrangement joins TRBV27 to TRBJ2-7, with 7 bases aligning to TRBD1. CDR1 and CDR2 from the germline V gene are MNHEY and SMNVEV (reference sequence). The length of the CDR3 is 17 residues. After removal of 5 bases from V and 0 bases from J, the junction contained 13 bases not matched to a gene. CDR3 region: CASSLQTGPGPSYEQYF. The CDR3 DNA reads TGTGCCAGCAGTCTACAGACAGGGCCCGGCCCCTCCTACGAGCAGTACTTC.

The chain has TRBV28 and TRBJ2-3; 10 bases are a match to TRBD1. V lost 8 bases to trimming and J lost 3 bases; unmatched junction nucleotides: 5. CDR1 is MDHEN, CDR2 SYDVKM, per germline. This CDR3 has 14 residues. Here the CDR3 reads CASSGDRGTDTQYF. In nucleotides, the CDR3 is TGTGCCAGCTCCGGGGACAGGGGTACAGATACGCAGTATTTT.

The gene calls are TRBV5-1 and TRBJ1-6, with D tentatively TRBD1 (5 bases). From germline, CDR1 is SGHRS and CDR2 YFSETQ. Deletions cut 6 bases from V and 7 bases from J, with 14 bases between. The CDR3 loop spans 14 amino acids. This CDR3 is CASKTGADNSPLHF. The CDR3 nucleotides are TGCGCCAGCAAAACTGGGGCGGACAATTCACCCCTCCACTTT.

V is TRBV27 and J is TRBJ2-6; 8 nucleotides agree with TRBD1. Germline CDR1 MNHEY, CDR2 SMNVEV (reference sequence). The CDR3 loop spans 15 amino acids. V lost 11 bases to trimming and J lost 5 bases; unmatched junction nucleotides: 11. CDR3 nucleotide sequence: TGTGCCGGAAACGCGGACAGGGCGTGGGCCAACGTCCTGACTTTC. Translation: CAGNADRAWANVLTF.

About this clone: A much larger clonotype is one base distant, so this may be a read error. This same CDR3 is encoded by further DNA sequences in the sample. The chain has TRBV7-9 and TRBJ2-1; D is ambiguous. The CDR3 consists of 11 residues. V lost 5 bases, J lost 2 bases, and 1 base lay in between. Germline lookup yields CDR1 SEHNR and CDR2 FQNEAQ (reference sequence). CDR3 loop: CASSPYNEQFF. The DNA of the CDR3 is TGTGCCAGCAGCCCCTACAATGAGCAGTTCTTC.

This chain links TRBV28 with TRBJ1-3; D remains unclear. The CDR3 is 15 amino acids. The V and J ends lost 3 bases and 4 bases respectively, with 13 bases between them. The germline gives CDR1 MDHEN, CDR2 SYDVKM. The CDR3 nucleotides read TGTGCCAGCAGTTTTCCATTTGCTCCGGGAAACACCATATATTTT. This sequence encodes CASSFPFAPGNTIYF. The complete variable domain, with remaining parts taken from reference TRBV28 and TRBJ1-3, reads DVKVTQSSRYLVKRTGEKVFLECVQDMDHENMFWYRQDPGLGLRLIYFSYDVKMKEKGDIPEGYSVSREKKERFSLILESASTNQTSMYLCASSFPFAPGNTIYFGEGSWLTVV.

This clone was counted between two and nine times. The chain has TRBV18 and TRBJ2-7; D gene uncertain. The CDR3 consists of 14 residues. Germline-derived CDR1 and CDR2 are KGHSH and LQKENI. The V gene lost 0 bases and the J gene lost 3 bases, with 9 bases spanning the gap. CDR3 region: CASSPPSVSYEQYF. In DNA form, the CDR3 reads TGTGCCAGCTCACCACCGTCAGTGAGCTACGAGCAGTACTTC.